The clone carrying this TCR beta chain has at least ten counts. The sample belongs to a study of Graves' ophthalmopathy and Graves' hyperthyroidism. Losses at the gene ends were 4 bases for V and 1 base for J; bases not matched to a gene: 10. CDR1 is MDHEN, CDR2 SYDVKM, per germline. The CDR3 consists of 16 residues. RNA transcripts were the template, and TCR beta CDR3 regions were amplified from them. RT-PCR was first run with HTBI primers, then multiplex PCR in a second round. TCRdb re-called the multiplex PCR reads with MiXCR, one entry per CDR3 protein. The sample has around 400,000 distinct CDR3 sequences, 20% to 25% seen once.

The receptor was derived from a woman aged 18-30 years with stable Graves' hyperthyroidism. The V call is TRBV28, the J call TRBJ2-7; TRBD1 matches at 7 bases. Sequencing used peripheral blood. The DNA of the CDR3 is TGTGCCAGCAGTTCCCCCGGGACAGTCAATTCCTACGAGCAGTACTTC. Amino acid sequence: CASSSPGTVNSYEQYF.